This TCR beta chain was sequenced during a study of blood T cells in healthy people across ages. Study-level information: Template switching retrieved approximately one barcoded beta molecule for each two T cells.

From germline, CDR1 is DFQATT and CDR2 SNEGSKA (reference sequence). The V and J ends lost 3 bases and 0 bases respectively, with 7 bases between them. This CDR3 is built from 13 residues. Alongside a J-beta primer mix, a sample-barcoded 5' primer served in a second PCR lasting roughly 7 to 12 cycles. TCRdb used MiXCR to reprocess the 5' RACE reads, holding one entry per CDR3 protein. The profile shows 800,000 to 900,000 distinct CDR3 sequences, 55% to 65% of them singletons. The rearrangement uses TRBV20-1 and TRBJ2-3; no reliable D call. Sequences were obtained from blood. The TCR sequence derives from a man aged 30 to 39 in good health. The CDR3 nucleotides are TGCAGTGCTAGTTGGTCAAGCACAGATACGCAGTATTTT. Protein sequence: CSASWSSTDTQYF.